Below are 8 T cell receptor beta chains sequenced from a single sample in a study of blood T cell repertoires in COVID-19. Sequencing used immunoSEQ multiplex PCR; TCRdb keeps in-frame clones, though not all of them. The data contain 450,000 to 500,000 clones, roughly 87% of them singletons. Material: PBMCs or T cells enriched from blood (not recorded which). These receptors were collected from a woman aged 18-29 years who had recovered from COVID-19.

J is TRBJ1-1 and V is TRBV28, with 7 nucleotides matching TRBD1. This CDR3 region has 15 residues. In germline, CDR1 is MDHEN, CDR2 SYDVKM. Trimming removed 8 bases from V and 1 base from J; junction bases left unmatched: 10. CDR3 in DNA: TGTGCCAGCCGTTCGCCCTCAGGGGGGAACACTGAAGCTTTCTTT. It encodes CASRSPSGGNTEAFF.

This sequence joins TRBV2 and TRBJ1-4, with a possible D match to TRBD1 (6 bases). CDR3 length: 11 amino acids. The germline V gene encodes CDR1 SNHLY and CDR2 FYNNEI. The V gene lost 6 bases and the J gene lost 8 bases, with 7 bases spanning the gap. CDR3 DNA sequence: TGTGCCAGCAGCCAGGGGGAAAAACTGTTTTTT. This codes for CASSQGEKLFF.

The J gene is TRBJ1-2, the V gene TRBV5-5; possible D gene TRBD1, 5 bases. V dropped 3 bases and J dropped 1 base, with 10 bases sitting between them. The germline CDR1 and CDR2 sequences are SGHKS and YYEKEE (reference sequence). This CDR3 spans 14 amino acids. The CDR3 protein is CASSSTDINYGYTF. Written as DNA, the CDR3 is TGTGCCAGCAGCTCGACAGATATTAACTATGGCTACACCTTC.

This clone was observed a single time. The CDR3, as DNA: TGTGCCAGTAGTATATCGGGGGAAGGTGGGCAGCCCCAGCATTTT. It translates to CASSISGEGGQPQHF. The rearrangement joins TRBV19 to TRBJ1-5; D might be TRBD1 (5 bases). The germline V gene encodes CDR1 LNHDA and CDR2 SQIVND (reference sequence). V was trimmed by 2 bases and J by 7 bases, leaving 15 bases between them. The CDR3 runs to 15 residues.

This chain joins TRBV19 and TRBJ1-4; D ambiguous. Germline CDR1 is LNHDA and CDR2 is SQIVND (reference sequence). V lost 3 bases and J 1 base, leaving 9 bases between the germline ends. The CDR3 contains 15 residues. The CDR3 sequence is CASSIDGKTNEKLFF. The CDR3 region has the DNA TGTGCCAGTAGTATTGACGGGAAAACTAATGAAAAACTGTTTTTT.

The chain is built from TRBV9 and TRBJ2-1; 11 bases are a match to TRBD2. CDR3 length: 16 amino acids. Germline-derived CDR1 and CDR2 are SGDLS and YYNGEE. Trimming cost V 3 bases and J 4 bases; bases outside gene matches: 6. The CDR3 DNA reads TGTGCCAGCAGCGGGGTAGCGGGGGGGCTATACAATGAGCAGTTCTTC. As protein: CASSGVAGGLYNEQFF.

This rearrangement joins TRBV29-1 to TRBJ1-2, with a possible D match to TRBD1 (5 bases). The CDR3 runs 14 residues. CDR1 SQVTM and CDR2 ANQGSEA come from the germline V gene. Between the trimmed V and J ends, which lost 2 bases and 6 bases, there was a span of 16 bases. The CDR3 DNA is TGCAGCGTTGAACATGGAGGGGAGAAGGATGGCTACACCTTC. It is translated as CSVEHGGEKDGYTF.

This clone was recorded once. The V call is TRBV11-2, the J call TRBJ2-7; TRBD2 is a possible D gene (6 bases). Per germline, CDR1 SGHAT and CDR2 FQNNGV. The CDR3 runs 16 residues. The V end lost 5 bases, the J end lost 0 bases, and 17 bases lay between the germline ends. The DNA for the CDR3 is TGTGCCAGCAGCCCTCAGGTTTTAGCGGCCTCCTACGAGCAGTACTTC. Encoded protein: CASSPQVLAASYEQYF.